The clone carrying this T cell receptor beta chain was seen many times. The library was built for alpha chains, so this beta chain is an off-target read and its size means little. Germline-derived CDR1 and CDR2 are MNHEY and SVGAGI. V was shortened by 2 bases and J by 0 bases, with 5 bases between the two germline ends. CDR3 size: 14 residues. This entry belongs to a study of spatial heterogeneity in lung cancer. Study-wide context: Sequencing consistently turned up more beta-chain sequences than alpha-chain sequences. An average of more than ten raw reads was observed per unique TCR and UMI combination.

A unique molecular identifier was attached to every TCR cDNA molecule. TCRdb reanalysed the 5' RACE reads using MiXCR and keeps one entry per CDR3 protein. Of about 14,000 distinct CDR3 sequences listed, around 5% are singletons. As to time point: sample taken at primary tumor resection. No cell sorting; template was whole RNA from tumor, lung tissue or PBMC. The approximately 77 donors had untreated early-stage non-small cell lung cancer. The chain joins TRBV6-5 to TRBJ1-3; no firm D call. The specimen comprised lung tumor tissue, sampled at surgery. The TCR originated in a human donor with early-stage non-small cell lung cancer. The CDR3 DNA reads TGTGCCAGCAGTTACGGACTCTCTGGAAACACCATATATTTT. This codes for CASSYGLSGNTIYF.